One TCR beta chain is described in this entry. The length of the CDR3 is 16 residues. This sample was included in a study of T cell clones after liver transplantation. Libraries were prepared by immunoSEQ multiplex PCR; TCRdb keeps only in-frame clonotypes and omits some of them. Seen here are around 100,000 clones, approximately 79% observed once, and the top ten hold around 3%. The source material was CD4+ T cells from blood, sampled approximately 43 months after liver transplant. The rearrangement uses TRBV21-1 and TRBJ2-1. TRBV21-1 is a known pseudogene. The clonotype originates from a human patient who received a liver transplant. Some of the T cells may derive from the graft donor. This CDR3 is CASSKVGVYGMNEQFF. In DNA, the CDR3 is TGTGCCAGCAGCAAAGTAGGTGTATATGGTATGAATGAGCAGTTCTTC.